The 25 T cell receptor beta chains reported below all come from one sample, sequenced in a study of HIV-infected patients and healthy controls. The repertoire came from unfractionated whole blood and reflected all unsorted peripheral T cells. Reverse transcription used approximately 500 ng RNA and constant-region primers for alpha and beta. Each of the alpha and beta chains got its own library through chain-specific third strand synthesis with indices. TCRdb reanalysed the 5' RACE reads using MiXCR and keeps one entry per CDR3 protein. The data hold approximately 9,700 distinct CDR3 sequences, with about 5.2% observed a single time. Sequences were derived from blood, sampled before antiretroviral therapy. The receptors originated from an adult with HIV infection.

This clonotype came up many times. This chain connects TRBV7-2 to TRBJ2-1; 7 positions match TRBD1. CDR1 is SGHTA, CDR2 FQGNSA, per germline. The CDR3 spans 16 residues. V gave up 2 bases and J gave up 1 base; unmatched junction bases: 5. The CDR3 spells CASSLRGGRSYNEQFF. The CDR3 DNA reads TGTGCCAGCAGCTTAAGAGGGGGCCGATCCTACAATGAGCAGTTCTTC.

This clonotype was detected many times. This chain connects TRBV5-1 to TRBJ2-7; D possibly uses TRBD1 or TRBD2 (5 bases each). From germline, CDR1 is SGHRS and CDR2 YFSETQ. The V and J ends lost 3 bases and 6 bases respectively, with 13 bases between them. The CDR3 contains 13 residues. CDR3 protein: CASSSGAEGEQYF. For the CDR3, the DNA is TGCGCCAGCAGCTCCGGGGCCGAGGGCGAGCAGTACTTC.

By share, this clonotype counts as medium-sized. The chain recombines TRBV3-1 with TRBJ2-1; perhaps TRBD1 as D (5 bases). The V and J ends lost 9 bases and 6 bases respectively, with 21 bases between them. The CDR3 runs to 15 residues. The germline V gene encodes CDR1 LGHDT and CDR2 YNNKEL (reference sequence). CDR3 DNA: TGTGCCAGTCTCCCGACACGCAGGGCCGGCAATGAGCAGTTCTTC. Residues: CASLPTRRAGNEQFF.

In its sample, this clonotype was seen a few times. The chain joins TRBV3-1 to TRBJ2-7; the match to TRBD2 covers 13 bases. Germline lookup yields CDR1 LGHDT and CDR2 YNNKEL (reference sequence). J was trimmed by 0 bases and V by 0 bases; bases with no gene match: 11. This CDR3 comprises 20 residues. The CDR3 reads CASSQDTLTSGGPYSYEQYF. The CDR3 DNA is TGTGCCAGCAGCCAAGATACTCTGACTAGCGGGGGGCCTTACTCCTACGAGCAGTACTTC.

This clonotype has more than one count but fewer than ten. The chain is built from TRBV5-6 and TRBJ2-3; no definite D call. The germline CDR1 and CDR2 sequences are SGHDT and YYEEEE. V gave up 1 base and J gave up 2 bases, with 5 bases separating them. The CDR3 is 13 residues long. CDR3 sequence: CASSLFSTDTQYF. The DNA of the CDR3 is TGTGCCAGCAGCTTGTTTTCCACAGATACGCAGTATTTT.

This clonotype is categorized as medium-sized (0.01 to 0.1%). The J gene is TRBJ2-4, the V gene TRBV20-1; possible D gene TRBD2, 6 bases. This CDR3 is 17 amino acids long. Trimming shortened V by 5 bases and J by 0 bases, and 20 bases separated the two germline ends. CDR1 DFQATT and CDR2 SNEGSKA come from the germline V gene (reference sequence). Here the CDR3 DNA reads TGCAGTGCTGAGGAGGGACTCCCCGTTAAAGCCAAAAACATTCAGTACTTC. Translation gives CSAEEGLPVKAKNIQYF.

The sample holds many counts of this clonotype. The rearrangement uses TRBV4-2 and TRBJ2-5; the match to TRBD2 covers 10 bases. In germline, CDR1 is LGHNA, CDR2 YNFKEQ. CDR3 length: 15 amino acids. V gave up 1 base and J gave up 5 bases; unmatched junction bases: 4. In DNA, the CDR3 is TGTGCCAGCAGCCAAGGGCTAGCGGGAGAGGAGACCCAGTACTTC. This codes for CASSQGLAGEETQYF.

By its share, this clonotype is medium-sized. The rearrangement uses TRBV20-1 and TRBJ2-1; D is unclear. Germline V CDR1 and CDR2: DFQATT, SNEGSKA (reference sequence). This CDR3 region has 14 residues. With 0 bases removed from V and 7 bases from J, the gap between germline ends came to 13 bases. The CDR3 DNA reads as TGCAGTGCTAGAGATAGGATTGGCCCTAATGAGCAGTTCTTC. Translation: CSARDRIGPNEQFF.

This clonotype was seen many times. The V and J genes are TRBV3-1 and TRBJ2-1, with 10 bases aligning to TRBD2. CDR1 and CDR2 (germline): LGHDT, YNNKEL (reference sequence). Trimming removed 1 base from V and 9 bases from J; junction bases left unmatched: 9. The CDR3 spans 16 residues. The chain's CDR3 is CASSQGASGGAFEQFF. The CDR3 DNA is TGTGCCAGCAGCCAAGGTGCAAGCGGGGGGGCGTTTGAGCAGTTCTTC.

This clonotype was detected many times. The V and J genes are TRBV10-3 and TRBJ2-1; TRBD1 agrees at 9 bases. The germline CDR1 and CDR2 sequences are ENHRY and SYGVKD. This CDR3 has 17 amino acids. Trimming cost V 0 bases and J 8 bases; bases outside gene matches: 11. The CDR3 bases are TGTGCCATCAGTGAGTCGCGCGGGACAGGGACTTTGGATGAGCAGTTCTTC. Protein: CAISESRGTGTLDEQFF.

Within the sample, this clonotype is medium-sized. CDR3 nucleotides: TGCAGCGTTGAAGGTTACAGCGGCTACACCTTC. Translated, it gives CSVEGYSGYTF. This chain links TRBV29-1 with TRBJ1-2; D gene ambiguous. Germline CDR1 reads SQVTM; CDR2 reads ANQGSEA. There are 11 residues in the CDR3. V was clipped by 1 base and J by 8 bases, with 8 bases between them.

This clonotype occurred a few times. The CDR3 loop reads CASSSWTGPYNEQFF. The DNA of the CDR3 is TGTGCCAGCAGCTCATGGACGGGGCCCTACAATGAGCAGTTCTTC. V gene TRBV27 combines with J gene TRBJ2-1; D is possibly TRBD1 or TRBD2 (5 bases each). The CDR3 length is 15 residues. Germline assignment: CDR1 MNHEY and CDR2 SMNVEV (reference sequence). V was cut by 6 bases and J by 2 bases, with 14 bases left in between.

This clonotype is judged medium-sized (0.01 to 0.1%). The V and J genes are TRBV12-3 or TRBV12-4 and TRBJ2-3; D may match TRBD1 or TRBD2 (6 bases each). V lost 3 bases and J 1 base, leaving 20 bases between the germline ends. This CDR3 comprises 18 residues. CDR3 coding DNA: TGTGCCAGCAGTTTCAAGGGGGGAGTCATTTTTGGCACAGATACGCAGTATTTT. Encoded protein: CASSFKGGVIFGTDTQYF.

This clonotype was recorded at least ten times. The CDR3 loop is CASSEEDTGEYNEQFF. The CDR3 region has the DNA TGCGCCAGCAGTGAGGAAGATACGGGAGAGTACAATGAGCAGTTCTTC. The chain joins TRBV10-2 to TRBJ2-1; D might be TRBD2 (6 bases). CDR1 is WSHSY, CDR2 SAAADI, per germline. The CDR3 loop spans 16 amino acids. V lost 2 bases and J 4 bases, leaving 15 bases between the germline ends.

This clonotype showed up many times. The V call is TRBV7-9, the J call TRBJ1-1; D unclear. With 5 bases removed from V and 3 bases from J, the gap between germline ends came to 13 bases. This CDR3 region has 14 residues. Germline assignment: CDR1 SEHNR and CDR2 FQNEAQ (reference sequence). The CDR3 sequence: CASSGDADYTEAFF. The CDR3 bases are TGTGCCAGCAGCGGAGATGCGGACTACACTGAAGCTTTCTTT.

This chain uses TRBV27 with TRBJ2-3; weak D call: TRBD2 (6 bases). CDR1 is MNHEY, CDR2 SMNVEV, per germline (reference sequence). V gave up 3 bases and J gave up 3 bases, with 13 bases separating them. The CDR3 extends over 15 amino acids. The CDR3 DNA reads TGTGCCAGCAGTTTTGGTGCCGGGAGTACAGATACGCAGTATTTT. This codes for CASSFGAGSTDTQYF.

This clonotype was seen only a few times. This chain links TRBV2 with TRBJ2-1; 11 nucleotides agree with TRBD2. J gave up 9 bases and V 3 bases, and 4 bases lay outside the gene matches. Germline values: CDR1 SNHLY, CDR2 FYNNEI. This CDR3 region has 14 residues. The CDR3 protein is CASSEGTSGSEQFF. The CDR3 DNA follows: TGTGCCAGCAGTGAGGGGACTAGCGGAAGTGAGCAGTTCTTC.

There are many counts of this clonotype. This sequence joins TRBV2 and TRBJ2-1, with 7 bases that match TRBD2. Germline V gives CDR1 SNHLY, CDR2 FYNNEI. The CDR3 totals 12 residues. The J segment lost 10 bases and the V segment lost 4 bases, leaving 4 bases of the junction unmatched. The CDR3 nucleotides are TGTGCCAGCAGTGTTAGTAGCGGGGAGCAGTTCTTC. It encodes CASSVSSGEQFF.

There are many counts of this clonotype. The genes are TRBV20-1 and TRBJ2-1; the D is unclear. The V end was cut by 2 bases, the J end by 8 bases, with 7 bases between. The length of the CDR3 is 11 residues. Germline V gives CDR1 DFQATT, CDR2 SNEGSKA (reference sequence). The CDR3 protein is CSARPDHEQFF. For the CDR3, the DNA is TGCAGTGCTAGACCCGATCATGAGCAGTTCTTC.

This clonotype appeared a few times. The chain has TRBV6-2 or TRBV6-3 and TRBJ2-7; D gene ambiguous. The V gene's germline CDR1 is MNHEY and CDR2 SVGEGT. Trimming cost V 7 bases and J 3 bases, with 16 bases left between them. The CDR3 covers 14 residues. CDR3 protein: CASKRVLGNYEQYF. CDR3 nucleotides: TGTGCCAGCAAAAGGGTCCTTGGCAACTACGAGCAGTACTTC.

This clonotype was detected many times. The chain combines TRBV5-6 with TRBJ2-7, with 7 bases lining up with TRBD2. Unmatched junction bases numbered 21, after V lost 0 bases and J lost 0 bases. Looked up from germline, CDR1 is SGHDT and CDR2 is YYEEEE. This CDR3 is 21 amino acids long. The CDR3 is CASSLGGLISAGEYYSYEQYF. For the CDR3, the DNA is TGTGCCAGCAGCTTGGGGGGACTAATAAGCGCCGGAGAATACTACTCCTACGAGCAGTACTTC.

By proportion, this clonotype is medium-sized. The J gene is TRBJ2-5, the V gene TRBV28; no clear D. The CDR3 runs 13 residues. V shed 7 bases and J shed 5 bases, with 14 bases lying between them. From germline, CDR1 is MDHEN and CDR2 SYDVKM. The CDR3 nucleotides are TGTGCCAGCAACCTGAGAGGCAGGGAGACCCAGTACTTC. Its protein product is CASNLRGRETQYF.

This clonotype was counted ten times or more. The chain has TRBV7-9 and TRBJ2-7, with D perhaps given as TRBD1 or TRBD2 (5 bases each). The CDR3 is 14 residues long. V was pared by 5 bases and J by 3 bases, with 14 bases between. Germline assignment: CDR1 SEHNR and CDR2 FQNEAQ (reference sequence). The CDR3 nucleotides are TGTGCCAGCAGCATAGGGACCGGTAACTACGAGCAGTACTTC. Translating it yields CASSIGTGNYEQYF. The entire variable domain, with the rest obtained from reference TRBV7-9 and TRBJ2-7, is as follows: DTGVSQNPRHKITKRGQNVTFRCDPISEHNRLYWYRQTLGQGPEFLTYFQNEAQLEKSRLLSDRFSAERPKGSFSTLEIQRTEQGDSAMYLCASSIGTGNYEQYFGPGTRLTVT.

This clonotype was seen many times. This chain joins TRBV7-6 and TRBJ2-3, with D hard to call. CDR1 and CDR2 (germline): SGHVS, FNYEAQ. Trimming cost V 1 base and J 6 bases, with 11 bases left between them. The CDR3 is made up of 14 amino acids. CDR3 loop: CASSLVAGPDTQYF. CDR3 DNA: TGTGCCAGCAGCTTAGTTGCCGGGCCCGATACGCAGTATTTT.

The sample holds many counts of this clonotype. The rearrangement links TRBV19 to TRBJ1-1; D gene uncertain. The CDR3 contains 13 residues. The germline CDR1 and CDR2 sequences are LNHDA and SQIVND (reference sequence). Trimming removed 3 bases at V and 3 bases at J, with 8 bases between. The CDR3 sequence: CASSMSQDTEAFF. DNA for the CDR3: TGTGCCAGTAGTATGTCCCAGGACACTGAAGCTTTCTTT.